This entry concerns a single T cell receptor beta chain. Its specificity is unknown. These data come from a study of T cell responses to AZD1222 COVID-19 vaccine. Broader study findings: Spike-wide vaccine-associated CD4 TCRs dominated at 160-218 and 743-854.

Clones were read by immunoSEQ multiplex PCR, and TCRdb kept only the in-frame ones, dropping some. The table has around 150,000 clones, 94% seen once. CDR3 length: 15 residues. V dropped 4 bases and J dropped 3 bases, with 13 bases sitting between them. Looked up from germline, CDR1 is SGHDT and CDR2 is YYEEEE. The chain employs TRBV5-6 and TRBJ1-4, with D unclear. The sequence derives from an adult in good health. This specimen was peripheral blood, taken on day 0 of AZD1222 vaccination. CDR3 in DNA: TGTGCCAGCAGCGGGAGCCCTGGGGCTAATGAAAAACTGTTTTTT. Encoded protein: CASSGSPGANEKLFF.